Presented here are 18 T cell receptor beta chains from one specimen sequenced in a study of T cells in women clearing cervical HPV infection. Profiling relied on immunoSEQ multiplex PCR, and the TCRdb table lists in-frame clones only, not all of them. The data show tens of thousands of clones, and the top ten clones hold about 7.1%. Sequencing used blood buffy coat. These TCRs come from a woman aged 18 to 69 with a cervical HPV16 infection that either progressed to CIN3+ or cleared (not recorded which).

As concerns this clone: Coverage ceases 3 residues before the CDR3 finishes, and the germline J gene fills in the end. The chain recombines TRBV5-1 with TRBJ1-1, with D tentatively TRBD1 (6 bases). Trimming left V 3 bases short and J 0 bases short, with 24 bases between. The germline V gene encodes CDR1 SGHRS and CDR2 YFSETQ. CDR3 size: 19 residues. The CDR3 reads CASSSGRRQANILNTEAFF. Partial CDR3 DNA: TGCGCCAGCAGCTCGGGTCGGAGACAGGCAAATATTCTGAACACTGAA.

A word on this clone: The sequenced fragment ends 3 residues before the CDR3 boundary, so the rest is inferred from the germline J gene. The chain uses TRBV7-9 and TRBJ2-7; D possibly matches TRBD1 or TRBD2 (5 bases each). Trimming shortened V by 0 bases and J by 4 bases, and 13 bases separated the two germline ends. The CDR3 is 15 amino acids. Germline V gene sequence: CDR1 SEHNR, CDR2 FQNEAQ (reference sequence). The CDR3 loop is CASSLARGGVYEQYF. The sequenced CDR3 bases are TGTGCCAGCAGCTTAGCGAGGGGTGGAGTGTACGAG.

As concerns this clone: The observed sequence ends 3 residues before the CDR3 terminus, with the missing tail filled in from the germline J gene. The chain joins TRBV14 to TRBJ1-6; 7 bases are a match to TRBD1. V was clipped by 2 bases and J by 9 bases; unmatched bases: 1. This CDR3 is 13 amino acids long. Germline CDR1 SGHDN, CDR2 FVKESK. The CDR3 region is CASSQSGGSPLHF. The sequenced part of the CDR3 DNA is TGTGCCAGCAGCCAATCAGGGGGTTCACCC.

In regard to this clone: Read sequence stops 3 residues before the CDR3 end, and the germline J gene provides the missing end. The chain has TRBV19 and TRBJ2-3; TRBD2 matches 14 bases. This CDR3 has 18 amino acids. CDR1 and CDR2 (germline): LNHDA, SQIVND (reference sequence). Losses at the gene ends were 5 bases for V and 4 bases for J; bases not matched to a gene: 11. The CDR3 DNA, read in part, is TGTGCCAGTAGTCACCCCCGGACTAGCGGGGGGTTGCCAGATACG. Translating it yields CASSHPRTSGGLPDT. The entire CDR3 protein is CASSHPRTSGGLPDTQYF.

For this clone: The read ends 3 residues shy of where the CDR3 ends; the end is completed using the germline J gene. The rearrangement joins TRBV5-1 to TRBJ2-1; 9 positions agree with TRBD1. The CDR3 length is 15 residues. J was trimmed by 8 bases and V by 1 base; bases with no gene match: 7. Per germline, CDR1 SGHRS and CDR2 YFSETQ. The CDR3 here is CASSLMGQGLDEQFF. CDR3 DNA (partial): TGCGCCAGCAGCTTGATGGGACAGGGTCTCGATGAG.

This CDR3 reads CASNPDRGGPYEQYF. The covered CDR3 bases are TGTGCCAGCAACCCCGACAGGGGGGGACCTTACGAG. The V call is TRBV6-2 or TRBV6-3, the J call TRBJ2-7, with TRBD1 matching 9 bases. The read halts 3 residues ahead of the CDR3 end, with the missing end drawn from the germline J gene. Germline V gene lookup returns CDR1 MNHEY and CDR2 SVGEGT. This CDR3 is built from 15 residues. V gave up 7 bases and J gave up 4 bases; unmatched junction bases: 11.

Comment on this clone: Read coverage stops 3 residues before the CDR3 terminus; the germline J gene supplies the remainder. This chain joins TRBV12-3 or TRBV12-4 and TRBJ2-5; perhaps TRBD2 as D (6 bases). Between the trimmed V and J ends, which lost 5 bases and 1 base, there was a span of 11 bases. The CDR3 is 14 amino acids. This chain's CDR3 is CASSGGTLQETQYF. The part of the CDR3 DNA that was read is TGTGCCAGCAGTGGCGGGACTCTCCAAGAGACC.

In regard to this clone: The read finishes 3 residues shy of the CDR3 end, and the germline J gene is used to complete it. This sequence joins TRBV5-1 and TRBJ2-7, with TRBD1 identical over 8 bases. This CDR3 is built from 14 residues. Germline lookup yields CDR1 SGHRS and CDR2 YFSETQ. The V gene end was trimmed by 0 bases and the J gene end by 5 bases; junction bases not matched to a gene: 4. The CDR3 DNA, read in part, is TGCGCCAGCAGCTTGGTTCAGGGGGCAAACGAG. Amino acids: CASSLVQGANE. Given in full, the CDR3 is CASSLVQGANEQYF.

Details on this clone: The read ends 3 residues early relative to the CDR3; the germline J gene fills the gap. The V and J genes are TRBV29-1 and TRBJ2-1, with TRBD2 identical over 7 bases. CDR1 is SQVTM, CDR2 ANQGSEA, per germline. V shed 5 bases, J shed 1 base, and the junction held 5 bases outside the gene matches. The CDR3 sequence is 14 residues long. The covered CDR3 bases are TGCAGCGTTTGTCTAGCGGCGTCCTACAATGAG. This sequence encodes CSVCLAASYNE. The CDR3, in full, reads CSVCLAASYNEQFF.

With respect to this clone: The read ends 3 residues shy of where the CDR3 ends; the end is completed using the germline J gene. The chain links TRBV6-4 to TRBJ2-1; 13 positions agree with TRBD2. Germline-derived CDR1 and CDR2 are MRHNA and SNTAGT. The V and J ends lost 6 bases and 5 bases, in that order; junction bases with no gene match: 4. The CDR3 has 15 residues. Partial CDR3 DNA: TGTGCCAGCAGCGACGGGACTAGCGGGGACAATGAG. It codes for CASSDGTSGDNE. The whole CDR3 sequence is CASSDGTSGDNEQFF.

Comments on this clone: The CDR3 is cut off 3 residues early in the read; its end comes from the germline J gene. This chain uses TRBV14 with TRBJ1-1, with D unclear. V dropped 4 bases and J dropped 6 bases, with 9 bases sitting between them. Germline assignment: CDR1 SGHDN and CDR2 FVKESK. The CDR3 runs 12 residues. The sequenced CDR3 bases are TGTGCCAGCAGCCTTTTTTCTTCTGAA. Its translation is CASSLFSSE. The CDR3, in full, reads CASSLFSSEAFF. Complete variable domain (other parts from reference TRBV14 and TRBJ1-1): EAGVTQFPSHSVIEKGQTVTLRCDPISGHDNLYWYRRVMGKEIKFLLHFVKESKQDESGMPNNRFLAERTGGTYSTLKVQPAELEDSGVYFCASSLFSSEAFFGQGTRLTVV.

To note about this clone: The CDR3 end falls 3 residues outside the read, so it is completed with the germline J gene. V is TRBV5-5 and J is TRBJ2-7; TRBD1 aligns across 7 bases. This CDR3 comprises 14 residues. V lost 0 bases and J lost 2; bases outside the gene matches: 2. CDR1 SGHKS and CDR2 YYEKEE come from the germline V gene (reference sequence). Here the CDR3 reads CASSLARGPYEQYF. Partial CDR3 DNA: TGTGCCAGCAGCTTGGCTAGGGGGCCCTACGAG.

The sequenced part of the CDR3 DNA is TGTGCCAGCAGCCAAGACTATGGAGGGGGGGCGGGGGAG. Amino acid sequence: CASSQDYGGGAGE. The complete CDR3 protein is CASSQDYGGGAGELFF. The rearrangement uses TRBV4-2 and TRBJ2-2; tentative D call: TRBD2 (7 bases). The CDR3 end lies 3 residues beyond the end of the read and is filled in from the germline J gene. The CDR3 consists of 16 residues. Trimming took 0 bases from V and 8 from J, leaving 16 bases between them. Germline-derived CDR1 and CDR2 are LGHNA and YNFKEQ.

As for this clone: The CDR3 is cut off 3 residues early in the read; its end comes from the germline J gene. The chain combines TRBV7-8 with TRBJ1-3; D not certain. In germline, CDR1 is SGHVS, CDR2 FQNEAQ. The CDR3 runs 16 residues. The V and J ends lost 3 bases and 0 bases respectively, with 12 bases between them. The sequenced part of the CDR3 DNA is TGTGCCAGCAGCTTGCGGAGCGCGGGCTCTGGAAACACC. Translation: CASSLRSAGSGNT. The entire CDR3 protein is CASSLRSAGSGNTIYF.

To note about this clone: The CDR3 goes on 3 residues after the read ends, and that part is filled in from the germline J gene. V is TRBV6-2 or TRBV6-3 and J is TRBJ1-5; the match to TRBD1 covers 7 bases. Trimming at V came to 6 bases and at J to 7 bases, leaving 15 bases not matched to a gene. Per the germline V gene, CDR1 is MNHEY and CDR2 is SVGEGT. The CDR3 runs to 16 residues. The sequenced part of the CDR3 DNA is TGTGCCAGCAGCCCCGGGGGTAAGACAGGGAACCAGCCC. Its translation is CASSPGGKTGNQP. The whole CDR3 region reads CASSPGGKTGNQPQHF.

Notes on this clone: The read is 3 residues too short to cover the CDR3 end, so that end is filled in from the germline J gene. The rearrangement links TRBV2 to TRBJ1-3; possible D gene TRBD1, 5 bases. The germline V gene has CDR1 SNHLY and CDR2 FYNNEI. The CDR3 has 15 amino acids. The V gene lost 0 bases and the J gene lost 2 bases, with 8 bases spanning the gap. The CDR3 sequence: CASSEASGTGNTIYF. The part of the CDR3 DNA that was read is TGTGCCAGCAGTGAAGCATCAGGGACTGGAAACACC.

A word on this clone: The read terminates 3 residues before the CDR3 end, so the remaining end is supplied by the germline J gene. V is TRBV19 and J is TRBJ1-2; 8 positions agree with TRBD1. In germline, CDR1 is LNHDA, CDR2 SQIVND (reference sequence). Unmatched junction bases numbered 11, after V lost 4 bases and J lost 7 bases. This CDR3 spans 15 amino acids. Partial CDR3 DNA: TGTGCCAGTAGTACCCCGGACAGGGAATCGTCTGGC. Protein: CASSTPDRESSG. Given in full, the CDR3 is CASSTPDRESSGYTF.

With regard to this clone: The missing CDR3 end, 3 residues past where the read stops, is filled in from the germline J gene. The chain combines TRBV5-5 with TRBJ1-2; a weak D match, TRBD1 (6 bases). Germline CDR1 and CDR2: SGHKS and YYEKEE (reference sequence). Trimming left V 2 bases short and J 1 base short, with 12 bases between. The length of the CDR3 is 15 residues. The DNA read from the CDR3 is TGTGCCAGCAGCTTAGGGGGAGCCTATAACTATGGC. Translation: CASSLGGAYNYG. In full, the CDR3 reads CASSLGGAYNYGYTF.